This entry lists 30 T cell receptor beta chains sequenced from one sample in a study of identical twins. TCRdb reprocessed the 5' RACE reads via MiXCR and lists one record per CDR3 protein. The sample holds around 370,000 distinct CDR3 sequences, approximately 8.7% seen once. Sequenced: naive T cells sorted from blood. The receptors originated from a woman in her forties or fifties in good health.

V and J are TRBV6-5 and TRBJ1-1; D ambiguous. V gave up 0 bases and J gave up 6 bases, with 11 bases separating them. CDR3 size: 14 residues. CDR1 MNHEY and CDR2 SVGAGI come from the germline V gene. This chain's CDR3 is CASSYSSSGAEAFF. CDR3 nucleotides: TGTGCCAGCAGTTACTCGAGTAGCGGCGCTGAAGCTTTCTTT.

This clonotype was recorded at least ten times. This sequence joins TRBV21-1 and TRBJ2-7; the DNA was not used to check the table's D call, TRBD1. TRBV21-1 is a recognized pseudogene. This CDR3 spans 16 amino acids. CDR3: CASASPPSVSSYEQYF. In DNA, the CDR3 is TGTGCCAGCGCGAGCCCCCCCTCAGTGAGCTCCTACGAGCAGTACTTC.

V usage is TRBV20-1 and J usage is TRBJ1-5; D is ambiguous. The CDR3 has 12 residues. V lost 6 bases, J lost 3 bases, and 9 bases lay in between. The germline gives CDR1 DFQATT, CDR2 SNEGSKA (reference sequence). The DNA of the CDR3 is TGCAGTGCACTACGCCCCAATCAGCCCCAGCATTTT. Translated: CSALRPNQPQHF.

In this sample, this clonotype turned up many times. The chain combines TRBV15 with TRBJ1-6; 8 bases are shared with TRBD1. This CDR3 is built from 17 residues. The germline CDR1 and CDR2 sequences are LNHNV and YYDKDF (reference sequence). V was pared by 0 bases and J by 6 bases, with 7 bases of the junction left unmatched. For the CDR3, the DNA is TGTGCCACCAGCAGAGATTTCATCGGACAGGGTAATTCACCCCTCCACTTT. It is translated as CATSRDFIGQGNSPLHF. Complete variable domain (other parts from reference TRBV15 and TRBJ1-6): DAMVIQNPRYQVTQFGKPVTLSCSQTLNHNVMYWYQQKSSQAPKLLFHYYDKDFNNEADTPDNFQSRRPNTSFCFLDIRSPGLGDTAMYLCATSRDFIGQGNSPLHFGNGTRLTVT.

The chain combines TRBV7-6 with TRBJ2-1; 7 bases align to TRBD2. J lost 6 bases, V lost 1 base, and 6 bases had no gene match. CDR3 length: 15 amino acids. CDR1 is SGHVS and CDR2 is FNYEAQ in the germline V gene. The CDR3 region is CASSLGGGSINEQFF. Here the CDR3 DNA reads TGTGCCAGCAGCTTAGGTGGCGGGAGTATCAATGAGCAGTTCTTC.

As concerns this clonotype: One end of the junction varies from germline; a read error may be responsible. This chain joins TRBV11-2 and TRBJ2-2, with D perhaps matching TRBD2 (5 bases). Looked up from germline, CDR1 is SGHAT and CDR2 is FQNNGV. This CDR3 contains 13 residues. CDR3 DNA sequence: TGTGCCAGCAGCCCCCCGGAGGCCGGGGAGCTGCTTTTT. Its translation is CASSPPEAGELLF.

This clonotype was counted a few times. The chain recombines TRBV5-5 with TRBJ2-1; possibly TRBD1 for D (6 bases). This CDR3 spans 16 amino acids. The V end was cut by 0 bases, the J end by 4 bases, with 14 bases between. The germline CDR1 and CDR2 sequences are SGHKS and YYEKEE (reference sequence). CDR3 DNA: TGTGCCAGCAGCTTGGCCTGGGGGCCTGGGTACAATGAGCAGTTCTTC. Encoded protein: CASSLAWGPGYNEQFF.

The chain is built from TRBV7-6 and TRBJ2-2; 8 nucleotides match TRBD2. Germline V gene data show CDR1 as SGHVS and CDR2 as FNYEAQ. The V gene end was trimmed by 7 bases and the J gene end by 4 bases; junction bases not matched to a gene: 8. The CDR3 covers 15 residues. CDR3 DNA: TGTGCCAGCAAAGAATTAGCGGGAACCACCGGGGAGCTGTTTTTT. This gives the protein CASKELAGTTGELFF.

This rearrangement joins TRBV7-2 to TRBJ2-4, with D hard to call. V lost 5 bases to trimming and J lost 5 bases, with 10 bases between them. Germline values: CDR1 SGHTA, CDR2 FQGNSA. This CDR3 is built from 13 residues. The CDR3 DNA is TGTGCCAGCAGCCCCTCAAATGAAAACATTCAGTACTTC. Translation gives CASSPSNENIQYF. The whole variable domain, filled in from reference TRBV7-2 and TRBJ2-4, reads GAGVSQSPSNKVTEKGKDVELRCDPISGHTALYWYRQSLGQGLEFLIYFQGNSAPDKSGLPSDRFSAERTGGSVSTLTIQRTQQEDSAVYLCASSPSNENIQYFGAGTRLSVL.

The chain is built from TRBV12-3 or TRBV12-4 and TRBJ2-6; D is perhaps TRBD1 (5 bases). Trimming shortened V by 2 bases and J by 4 bases, and 15 bases separated the two germline ends. The CDR3 runs to 17 residues. Written as DNA, the CDR3 is TGTGCCAGCAGTTTATGGCAGGGCGGCTCCGGGGCCAACGTCCTGACTTTC. Protein: CASSLWQGGSGANVLTF.

This clonotype has just a few counts. Here the CDR3 DNA reads TGTGCCCAGAGATTGAACACTGAAGCTTTCTTT. It is translated as CAQRLNTEAFF. The chain recombines TRBV5-4 with TRBJ1-1; D call uncertain. The CDR3 is made up of 11 amino acids. Germline V gene sequence: CDR1 SGHNT, CDR2 YYREEE (reference sequence). Trimming took 10 bases from V and 0 from J, leaving 7 bases between them.

This clonotype has just a few counts. The chain joins TRBV9 to TRBJ2-1, with 12 bases that match TRBD2. The junction had 4 bases not matched to a gene; V was cut back by 4 bases and J by 5 bases. Germline CDR1 reads SGDLS; CDR2 reads YYNGEE. The CDR3 sequence is 15 residues long. Here the CDR3 reads CASSTSGRTDNEQFF. The CDR3 bases are TGTGCCAGCAGCACTAGCGGGAGGACGGACAATGAGCAGTTCTTC.

In its sample, this clonotype was seen many times. The CDR3 bases are TGTGCCAGCACCCCCATAGACCAAGAGACCCAGTACTTC. It is translated as CASTPIDQETQYF. This rearrangement joins TRBV12-3 or TRBV12-4 to TRBJ2-5; D remains unclear. This CDR3 has 13 amino acids. Trimming pared 7 bases from V and 0 bases from J, leaving 9 bases between.

The chain uses TRBV13 and TRBJ2-2; tentatively, D is TRBD1 or TRBD2 (5 bases each). Trimming removed 4 bases at V and 1 base at J, with 16 bases between. This CDR3 comprises 17 residues. Germline V gene sequence: CDR1 PRHDT, CDR2 FYEKMQ (reference sequence). The CDR3 DNA reads TGTGCCAGCAGCTCCCGGGGTTTTGGGGGGAACACCGGGGAGCTGTTTTTT. This encodes CASSSRGFGGNTGELFF. Complete variable domain (other parts from reference TRBV13 and TRBJ2-2): AAGVIQSPRHLIKEKRETATLKCYPIPRHDTVYWYQQGPGQDPQFLISFYEKMQSDKGSIPDRFSAQQFSDYHSELNMSSLELGDSALYFCASSSRGFGGNTGELFFGEGSRLTVL.

This clonotype was counted between two and nine times. Here the CDR3 reads CSAKRTNYGYTF. The DNA of the CDR3 is TGCAGTGCCAAGAGAACGAACTATGGCTACACCTTC. The chain has TRBV20-1 and TRBJ1-2; D gene uncertain. The CDR3 contains 12 residues. V lost 6 bases and J lost 2, with 10 bases in between. Germline V gene data show CDR1 as DFQATT and CDR2 as SNEGSKA (reference sequence).

This sequence joins TRBV11-2 and TRBJ2-5, with 8 bases fitting TRBD2. The CDR3 consists of 15 residues. CDR1 and CDR2 from the germline V gene are SGHAT and FQNNGV. The J segment lost 1 base and the V segment lost 5 bases, leaving 6 bases of the junction unmatched. The CDR3 DNA reads as TGTGCCAGCAGCGTAGCTAGCGGGCGCCAAGAGACCCAGTACTTC. Translated, it gives CASSVASGRQETQYF.

This clonotype was seen more than once but under ten times. This chain links TRBV9 with TRBJ2-5; possible D gene TRBD2, 5 bases. Germline V CDR1 and CDR2: SGDLS, YYNGEE. Between the trimmed V and J ends, which lost 4 bases and 2 bases, there was a span of 18 bases. The CDR3 is made up of 16 amino acids. CDR3 sequence: CASSLEGVPPQETQYF. CDR3 sequence (DNA): TGTGCCAGCAGCCTAGAGGGTGTTCCCCCACAAGAGACCCAGTACTTC.

In its sample, this clonotype was seen a few times. The rearrangement uses TRBV12-3 or TRBV12-4 and TRBJ1-2; possibly TRBD1 for D (5 bases). V gave up 1 base and J gave up 2 bases, with 11 bases separating them. The CDR3 extends over 15 amino acids. The CDR3 sequence: CASSLGEGPNYGYTF. CDR3 DNA sequence: TGTGCCAGCAGTTTAGGCGAGGGGCCAAACTATGGCTACACCTTC.

This clonotype came up many times. This chain uses TRBV12-3 or TRBV12-4 with TRBJ2-2; 7 bases are a match to TRBD2. The V gene end was trimmed by 5 bases and the J gene end by 10 bases; junction bases not matched to a gene: 10. The CDR3 loop spans 14 amino acids. CDR3 nucleotide sequence: TGTGCCAGCAGTGACAGTCTAGCGGTCCAGGAGCTGTTTTTT. Translating gives CASSDSLAVQELFF.

The sample holds a few counts of this clonotype. The chain uses TRBV7-3 and TRBJ2-3; tentatively, D is TRBD2 (6 bases). CDR1 SGHTA and CDR2 FQGTGA come from the germline V gene. Trimming took 5 bases from V and 3 from J, leaving 15 bases between them. The length of the CDR3 is 15 residues. The CDR3 is CASSDDPGATDTQYF. The CDR3 nucleotides read TGTGCCAGCAGCGACGACCCGGGAGCTACAGATACGCAGTATTTT.

The chain carries TRBV20-1 and TRBJ2-1; D call uncertain. Per the germline V gene, CDR1 is DFQATT and CDR2 is SNEGSKA (reference sequence). The CDR3 is made up of 8 amino acids. DNA of the CDR3: TGCATACTCCCTGAGCAGTTCTTC. Its translation: CILPEQFF.

This clonotype was counted between two and nine times. The chain uses TRBV20-1 and TRBJ2-3, with 7 bases that match TRBD2. With 5 bases clipped from V and 6 bases from J, the junction kept 20 bases outside the gene matches. Germline values: CDR1 DFQATT, CDR2 SNEGSKA (reference sequence). This CDR3 spans 17 amino acids. CDR3 sequence: CSAGWPYEGGSSDTQYF. The CDR3, as DNA: TGCAGTGCTGGCTGGCCCTATGAAGGCGGGAGCTCGGATACGCAGTATTTT.

In its sample, this clonotype was seen a few times. The chain recombines TRBV5-5 with TRBJ2-2, with 10 nucleotides matching TRBD2. The CDR3 is 16 amino acids. After removal of 0 bases from V and 7 bases from J, the junction contained 6 bases not matched to a gene. The germline V gene encodes CDR1 SGHKS and CDR2 YYEKEE (reference sequence). The CDR3 region is CASSLALAGEGGELFF. The CDR3 nucleotides are TGTGCCAGCAGCTTGGCCCTAGCGGGAGAGGGCGGGGAGCTGTTTTTT.

The chain combines TRBV28 with TRBJ2-5; 10 bases match TRBD2. V lost 5 bases to trimming and J lost 3 bases; unmatched junction nucleotides: 15. Germline V gene lookup returns CDR1 MDHEN and CDR2 SYDVKM. The CDR3 is made up of 18 amino acids. CDR3 DNA: TGTGCCAGCAGTCCGGTGTCCGTACTAGCGGGATCTAAAGAGACCCAGTACTTC. This sequence encodes CASSPVSVLAGSKETQYF.

This chain connects TRBV20-1 to TRBJ2-1; the D gene is possibly TRBD2 (6 bases). The CDR3 runs 14 residues. CDR1 is DFQATT, CDR2 SNEGSKA, per germline (reference sequence). Trimming stripped 6 bases from V and 8 bases from J, with 20 bases between. DNA of the CDR3: TGCAGTGCCCCCGGGGTGACTAGGGCCTATGAGCAGTTCTTC. Protein product: CSAPGVTRAYEQFF.

This clonotype occurred a few times. The chain links TRBV15 to TRBJ1-1, with unresolved D. Between the trimmed V and J ends, which lost 4 bases and 1 base, there was a span of 16 bases. This CDR3 region has 16 residues. Germline loops: CDR1 LNHNV, CDR2 YYDKDF (reference sequence). The CDR3 region has the DNA TGTGCCACCAGCATAAGCCGGTCCGGTGGGAACACTGAAGCTTTCTTT. Amino acid sequence: CATSISRSGGNTEAFF.

The rearrangement uses TRBV20-1 and TRBJ2-7, with TRBD1 as a possible D gene (6 bases). This CDR3 has 12 amino acids. V was pared by 0 bases and J by 6 bases, with 9 bases between. Germline V gives CDR1 DFQATT, CDR2 SNEGSKA (reference sequence). CDR3 sequence: CSAREYRVEQYF. CDR3 coding DNA: TGCAGTGCTAGAGAATACAGGGTCGAGCAGTACTTC.

This clonotype turned up a few times. J is TRBJ2-7 and V is TRBV10-3; D unresolved. Germline CDR1 ENHRY, CDR2 SYGVKD. The CDR3 extends over 14 amino acids. V was shortened by 6 bases and J by 0 bases, with 12 bases between the two germline ends. The CDR3: CAIRVYYSSYEQYV. The CDR3 DNA is TGTGCCATCAGGGTCTACTATAGCTCCTACGAGCAGTACGTC.

The chain has TRBV20-1 and TRBJ2-7, with D possibly matching TRBD1 (6 bases). CDR1 and CDR2 from the germline V gene are DFQATT and SNEGSKA (reference sequence). The CDR3 runs to 10 residues. Trimming removed 3 bases at V and 13 bases at J, with 13 bases between. In DNA form, the CDR3 reads TGCAGTGCTAGTGCATACAGGGTTTACGTC. Translation gives CSASAYRVYV.

The J gene is TRBJ1-5, the V gene TRBV24-1; no clear D. The CDR3 sequence is 13 residues long. Germline V CDR1 and CDR2: KGHDR, SFDVKD. V was trimmed by 7 bases and J by 0 bases, leaving 6 bases between them. The CDR3 sequence: CATSSISNQPQHF. CDR3 coding DNA: TGTGCCACCAGCTCTATTAGCAATCAGCCCCAGCATTTT.